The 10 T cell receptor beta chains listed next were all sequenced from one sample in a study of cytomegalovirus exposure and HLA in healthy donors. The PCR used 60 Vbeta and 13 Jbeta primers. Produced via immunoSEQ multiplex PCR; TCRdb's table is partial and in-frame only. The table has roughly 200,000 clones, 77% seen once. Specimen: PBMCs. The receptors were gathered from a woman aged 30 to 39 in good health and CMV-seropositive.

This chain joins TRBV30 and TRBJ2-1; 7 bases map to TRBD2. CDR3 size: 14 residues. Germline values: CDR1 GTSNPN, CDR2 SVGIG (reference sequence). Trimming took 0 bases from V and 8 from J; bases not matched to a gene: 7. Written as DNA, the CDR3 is TGTGCCTGGAGTGTAGGCTCTAGCGGAGATGAGCAGTTCTTC. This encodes CAWSVGSSGDEQFF.

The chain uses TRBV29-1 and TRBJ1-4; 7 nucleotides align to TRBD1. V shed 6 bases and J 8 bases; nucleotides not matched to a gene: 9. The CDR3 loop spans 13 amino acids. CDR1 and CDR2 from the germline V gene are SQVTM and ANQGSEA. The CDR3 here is CSVGDSPGEKLFF. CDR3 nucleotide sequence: TGCAGCGTGGGGGACAGCCCGGGGGAAAAACTGTTTTTT.

The CDR3 here is CASSLWRGTGLEKLFF. CDR3 DNA sequence: TGTGCCAGCAGTTTATGGAGGGGGACAGGTCTTGAAAAACTGTTTTTT. The rearrangement joins TRBV28 to TRBJ1-4, with 8 positions matching TRBD1. J lost 7 bases, V lost 0 bases, and 7 bases had no gene match. CDR1 and CDR2 (germline): MDHEN, SYDVKM. CDR3 length: 16 residues.

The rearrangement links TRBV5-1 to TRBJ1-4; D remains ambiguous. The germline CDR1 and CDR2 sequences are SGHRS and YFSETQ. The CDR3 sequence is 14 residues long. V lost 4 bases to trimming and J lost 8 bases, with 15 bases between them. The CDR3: CASSQDPDREKLFF. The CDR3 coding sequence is TGCGCCAGCAGCCAGGATCCCGACCGGGAAAAACTGTTTTTT.

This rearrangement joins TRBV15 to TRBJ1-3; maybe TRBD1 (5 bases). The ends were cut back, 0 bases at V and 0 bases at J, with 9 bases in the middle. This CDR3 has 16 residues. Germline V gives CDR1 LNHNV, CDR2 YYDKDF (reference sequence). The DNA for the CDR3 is TGTGCCACCAGCAGAGATCTAGGGGACTCTGGAAACACCATATATTTT. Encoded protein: CATSRDLGDSGNTIYF.

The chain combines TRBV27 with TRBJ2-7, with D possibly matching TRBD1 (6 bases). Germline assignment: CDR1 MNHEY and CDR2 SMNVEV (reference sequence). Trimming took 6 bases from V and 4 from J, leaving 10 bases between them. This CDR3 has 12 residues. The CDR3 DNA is TGTGCCAGCAGAAACAGGGCTTACGAGCAGTACTTC. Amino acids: CASRNRAYEQYF.

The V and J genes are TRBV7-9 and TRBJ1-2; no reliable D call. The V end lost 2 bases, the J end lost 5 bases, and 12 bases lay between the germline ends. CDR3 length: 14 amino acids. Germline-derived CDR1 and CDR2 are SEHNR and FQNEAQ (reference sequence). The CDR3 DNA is TGTGCCAGCAGCTTAACGGCCGTCGGGTATGGCTACACCTTC. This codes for CASSLTAVGYGYTF.

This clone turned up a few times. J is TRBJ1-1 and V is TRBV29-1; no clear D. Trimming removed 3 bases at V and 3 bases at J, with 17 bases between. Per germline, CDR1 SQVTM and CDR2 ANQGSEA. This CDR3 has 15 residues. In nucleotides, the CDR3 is TGCAGCGTTGAGACGAGGGATTCGTCGGACACTGAAGCTTTCTTT. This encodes CSVETRDSSDTEAFF.

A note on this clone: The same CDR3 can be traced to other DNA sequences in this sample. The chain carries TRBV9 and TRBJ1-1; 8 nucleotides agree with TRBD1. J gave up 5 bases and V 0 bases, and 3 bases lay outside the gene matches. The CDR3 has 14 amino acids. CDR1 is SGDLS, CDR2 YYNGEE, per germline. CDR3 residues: CASSVGTGNTEAFF. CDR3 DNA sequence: TGTGCCAGCAGCGTAGGGACAGGGAATACTGAAGCTTTCTTT.

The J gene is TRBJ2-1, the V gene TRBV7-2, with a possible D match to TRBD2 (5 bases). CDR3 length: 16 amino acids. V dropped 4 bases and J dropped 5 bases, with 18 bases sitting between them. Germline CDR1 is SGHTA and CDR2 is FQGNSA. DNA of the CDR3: TGTGCCAGCAGCTCAGAGTCGATAGCGTCCCACAATGAGCAGTTCTTC. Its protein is CASSSESIASHNEQFF.